This TCR beta chain was sequenced during a study of T cells in Graves' hyperthyroidism and ophthalmopathy. Overall study: At initial diagnosis, before any treatment had begun, peripheral blood was obtained. General study findings and limits: Most clonotypes expanded in thyroid above 0.001 were likewise present in blood.

Amplification yielded TCR beta CDR3 regions, with RNA transcripts as the source. HTBI primers were used for first-round RT-PCR of the TCR CDR3. TCRdb redid the calling of the multiplex PCR reads with MiXCR, one entry per CDR3 protein. The sample includes roughly 720,000 distinct CDR3 sequences, roughly a sixth of them seen just once. Germline assignment: CDR1 SGHAT and CDR2 FQNNGV. The CDR3 loop spans 16 amino acids. Deletions cut 4 bases from V and 6 bases from J, with 20 bases between. A few counts support this clonotype. The antigen remains undetermined. Sequenced sample: blood. The genes are TRBV11-2 and TRBJ2-3, with D perhaps matching TRBD2 (6 bases). The TCR was taken from a man in his fifties with Graves' hyperthyroidism. The DNA for the CDR3 is TGTGCCAGCAGCTCACCGGGACTGCCGTCGGCGGATACGCAGTATTTT. This sequence encodes CASSSPGLPSADTQYF.